This entry is about one TCR beta chain. Germline CDR1 reads LGHNA; CDR2 reads YSLEER. The CDR3 has 17 amino acids. The J segment lost 8 bases and the V segment lost 0 bases, leaving 6 bases of the junction unmatched. This entry comes from a study of blood T cell repertoires in COVID-19. TCRdb's copy holds only in-frame clones and misses some; the assay was immunoSEQ multiplex PCR. Of 120,000 or so clones listed, about four fifths are singletons. The source material was peripheral blood. This chain joins TRBV4-3 and TRBJ2-1; the match to TRBD2 covers 14 bases. This receptor was identified in a man aged 30 to 45 with COVID-19, enrolled during active disease. CDR3 sequence reads: CASSQEAGLAGEDEQFF. DNA for the CDR3: TGCGCCAGCAGCCAAGAGGCGGGACTAGCGGGGGAGGATGAGCAGTTCTTC.